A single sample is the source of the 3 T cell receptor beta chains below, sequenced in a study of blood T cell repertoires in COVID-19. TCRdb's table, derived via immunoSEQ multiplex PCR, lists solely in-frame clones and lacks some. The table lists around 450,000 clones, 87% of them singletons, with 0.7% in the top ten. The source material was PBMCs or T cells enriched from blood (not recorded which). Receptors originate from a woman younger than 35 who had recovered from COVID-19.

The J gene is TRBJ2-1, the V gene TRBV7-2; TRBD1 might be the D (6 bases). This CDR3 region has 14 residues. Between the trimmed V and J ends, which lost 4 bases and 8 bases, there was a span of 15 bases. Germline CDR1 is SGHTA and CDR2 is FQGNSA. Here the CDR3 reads CASSSRDGGDEQFF. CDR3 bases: TGTGCCAGCAGCTCCCGGGATGGGGGCGATGAGCAGTTCTTC.

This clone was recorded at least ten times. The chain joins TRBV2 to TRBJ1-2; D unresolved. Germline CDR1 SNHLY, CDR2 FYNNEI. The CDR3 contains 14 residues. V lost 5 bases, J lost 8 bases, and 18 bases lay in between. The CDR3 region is CASSPPLDGGGYTF. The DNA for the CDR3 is TGTGCCAGCAGTCCCCCCCTAGACGGCGGGGGCTACACCTTC.

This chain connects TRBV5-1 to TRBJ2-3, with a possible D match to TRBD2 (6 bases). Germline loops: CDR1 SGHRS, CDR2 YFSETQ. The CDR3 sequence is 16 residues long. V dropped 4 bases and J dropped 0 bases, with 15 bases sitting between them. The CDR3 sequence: CASSHPGTPSTDTQYF. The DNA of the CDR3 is TGCGCCAGCAGCCACCCGGGGACTCCTAGCACAGATACGCAGTATTTT.